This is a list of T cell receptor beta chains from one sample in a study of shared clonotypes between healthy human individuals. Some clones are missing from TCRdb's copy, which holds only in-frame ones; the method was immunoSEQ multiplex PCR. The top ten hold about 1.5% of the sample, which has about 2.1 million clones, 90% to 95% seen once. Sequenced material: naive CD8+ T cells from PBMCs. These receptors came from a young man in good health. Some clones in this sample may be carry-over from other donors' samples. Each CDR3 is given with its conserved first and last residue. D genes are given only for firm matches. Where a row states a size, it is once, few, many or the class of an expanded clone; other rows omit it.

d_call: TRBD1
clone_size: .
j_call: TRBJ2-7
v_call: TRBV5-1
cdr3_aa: CASAGTGGYEQYF
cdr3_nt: TGCGCCAGCGCCGGGACAGGGGGCTACGAGCAGTACTTC

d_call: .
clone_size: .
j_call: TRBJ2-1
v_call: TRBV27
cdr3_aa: CASSSNPGRGANEQFF
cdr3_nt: TGTGCCAGCAGTTCAAATCCGGGACGGGGGGCCAATGAGCAGTTCTTC

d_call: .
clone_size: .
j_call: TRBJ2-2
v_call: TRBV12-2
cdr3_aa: CASPRRGAGELFF
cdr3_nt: TGTGCAAGTCCCAGGCGGGGAGCCGGGGAGCTGTTTTTT

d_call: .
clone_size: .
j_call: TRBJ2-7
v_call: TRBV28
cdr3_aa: CASSLSNYRSSYEQYF
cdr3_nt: TGTGCCAGCAGTTTGTCAAACTACAGGAGCTCCTACGAGCAGTACTTC

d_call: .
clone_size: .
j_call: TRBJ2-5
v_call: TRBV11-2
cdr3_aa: CASSLGARVAVQETQYF
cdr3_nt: TGTGCCAGCAGCTTAGGGGCTCGAGTAGCGGTTCAAGAGACCCAGTACTTC

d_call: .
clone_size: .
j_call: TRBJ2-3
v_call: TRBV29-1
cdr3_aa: CSAQKPPDTQYF
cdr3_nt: TGCAGCGCCCAGAAGCCCCCCGATACGCAGTATTTT

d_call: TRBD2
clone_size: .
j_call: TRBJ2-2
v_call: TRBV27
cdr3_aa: CASSLLPWTSGRAGTGELFF
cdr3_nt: TGTGCCAGCAGTTTACTGCCTTGGACTAGCGGGAGGGCGGGAACCGGGGAGCTGTTTTTT

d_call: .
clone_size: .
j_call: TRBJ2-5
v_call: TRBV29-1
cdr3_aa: CSVEDLDPNPKTQYF
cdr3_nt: TGCAGCGTTGAAGATCTTGATCCCAATCCCAAGACCCAGTACTTC

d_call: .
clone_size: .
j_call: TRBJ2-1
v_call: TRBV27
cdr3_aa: CASSLKGRGGSYNEQFF
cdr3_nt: TGTGCCAGCAGTTTAAAGGGGAGGGGGGGCTCCTACAATGAGCAGTTCTTC

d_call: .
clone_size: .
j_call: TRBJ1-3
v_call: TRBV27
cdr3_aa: CASSLSVGDSGNTIYF
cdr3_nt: TGTGCCAGCAGTTTATCGGTAGGGGACTCTGGAAACACCATATATTTT

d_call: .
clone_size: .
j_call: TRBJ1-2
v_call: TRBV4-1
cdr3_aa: CASSHHRTAANYGYTF
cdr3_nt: TGCGCCAGCAGCCACCACAGGACAGCGGCTAACTATGGCTACACCTTC

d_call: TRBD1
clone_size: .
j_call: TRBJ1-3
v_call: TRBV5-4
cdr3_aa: CASGTGGFSGNTIYF
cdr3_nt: TGTGCCAGCGGGACAGGGGGCTTCTCTGGAAACACCATATATTTT

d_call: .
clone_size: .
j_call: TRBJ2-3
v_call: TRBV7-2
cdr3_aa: CASSHGRVADTQYF
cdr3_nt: TGTGCCAGCAGCCATGGACGGGTAGCGGATACGCAGTATTTT

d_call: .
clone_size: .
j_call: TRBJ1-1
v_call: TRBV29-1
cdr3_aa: CSVQQNIEAFF
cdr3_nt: TGCAGCGTTCAACAGAACATTGAAGCTTTCTTT

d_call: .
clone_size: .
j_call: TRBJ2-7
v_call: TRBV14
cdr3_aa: CASSQGAGIYEQYF
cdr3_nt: TGTGCCAGCAGCCAAGGGGCAGGGATCTACGAGCAGTACTTC

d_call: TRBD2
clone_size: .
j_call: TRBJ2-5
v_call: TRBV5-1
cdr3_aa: CASSLSNGTSGLQETQYF
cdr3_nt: TGCGCCAGCAGCCTGAGTAACGGGACTAGCGGCCTTCAAGAGACCCAGTACTTC

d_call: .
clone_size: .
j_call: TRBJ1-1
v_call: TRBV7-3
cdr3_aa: CASSNGVTEAFF
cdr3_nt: TGTGCCAGCAGCAACGGGGTGACTGAAGCTTTCTTT

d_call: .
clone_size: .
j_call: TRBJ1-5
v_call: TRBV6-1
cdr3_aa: CASSEWRQPQHF
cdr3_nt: TGTGCCAGCAGTGAGTGGCGCCAGCCCCAGCATTTT

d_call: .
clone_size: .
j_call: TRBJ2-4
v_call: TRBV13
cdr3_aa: CASSLVGRGGNIQYF
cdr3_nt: TGTGCCAGCAGCTTAGTAGGTCGTGGGGGAAACATTCAGTACTTC

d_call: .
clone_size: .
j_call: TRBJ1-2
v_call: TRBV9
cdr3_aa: CASSPLGRTNYGYTF
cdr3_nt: TGTGCCAGCAGCCCCCTGGGCCGGACTAACTATGGCTACACCTTC

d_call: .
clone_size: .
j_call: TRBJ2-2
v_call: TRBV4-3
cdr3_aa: CASSQSTRSGELFF
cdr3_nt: TGCGCCAGCAGCCAATCCACTAGGTCCGGGGAGCTGTTTTTT

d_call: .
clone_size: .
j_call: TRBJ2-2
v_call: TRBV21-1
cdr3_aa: CASSKKISLAEDSDTGELFF
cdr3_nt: TGTGCCAGCAGCAAAAAAATTAGCCTAGCGGAAGATTCTGACACCGGGGAGCTGTTTTTT

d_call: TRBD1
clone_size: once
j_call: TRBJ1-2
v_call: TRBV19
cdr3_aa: CASSTRTGGDPYGYTF
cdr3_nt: TGTGCCAGTAGTACTCGGACAGGGGGCGACCCATATGGCTACACCTTC

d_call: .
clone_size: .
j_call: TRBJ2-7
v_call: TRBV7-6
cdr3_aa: CASSSQGQPYEQYF
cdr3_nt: TGTGCCAGCAGCTCACAGGGTCAACCCTACGAGCAGTACTTC

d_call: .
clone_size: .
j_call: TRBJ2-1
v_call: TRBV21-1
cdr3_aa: CASNRWGTTENEQFF
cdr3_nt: TGTGCCAGCAACAGGTGGGGGACCACAGAGAATGAGCAGTTCTTC

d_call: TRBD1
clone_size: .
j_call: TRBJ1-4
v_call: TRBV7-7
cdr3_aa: CASSLLDRAELREKLFF
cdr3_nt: TGTGCCAGCAGCCTACTGGACAGGGCGGAACTTCGGGAAAAACTGTTTTTT

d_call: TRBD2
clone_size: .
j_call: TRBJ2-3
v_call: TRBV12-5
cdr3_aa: CASGPGTSGAVDTQYF
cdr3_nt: TGTGCTAGTGGTCCCGGGACTAGCGGAGCCGTTGATACGCAGTATTTT

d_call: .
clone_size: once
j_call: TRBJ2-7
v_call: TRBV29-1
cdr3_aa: CSVEEWKEGSYEQYF
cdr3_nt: TGCAGCGTTGAAGAGTGGAAAGAAGGCTCCTACGAGCAGTACTTC

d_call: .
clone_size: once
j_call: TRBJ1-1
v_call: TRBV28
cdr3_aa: CASSLTANTEAFF
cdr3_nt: TGTGCCAGCAGTTTAACGGCGAACACTGAAGCTTTCTTT

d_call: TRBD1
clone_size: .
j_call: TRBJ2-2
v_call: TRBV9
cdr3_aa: CASSTTGTGVLSGELFF
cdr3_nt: TGTGCCAGCAGCACCACCGGGACAGGGGTCCTGTCCGGGGAGCTGTTTTTT

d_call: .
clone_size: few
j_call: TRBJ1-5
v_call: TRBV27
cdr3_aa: CASSFGDSQPQHF
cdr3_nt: TGTGCCAGCAGTTTTGGGGACTCTCAGCCCCAGCATTTT

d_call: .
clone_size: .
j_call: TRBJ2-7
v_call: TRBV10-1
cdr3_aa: CASSRKRNSYEQYF
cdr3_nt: TGCGCCAGCAGCCGCAAGAGAAACTCCTACGAGCAGTACTTC

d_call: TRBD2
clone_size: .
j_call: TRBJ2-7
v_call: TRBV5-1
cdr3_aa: CASWDSGRAIEQYF
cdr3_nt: TGCGCCAGCTGGGATAGCGGGAGGGCCATCGAGCAGTACTTC

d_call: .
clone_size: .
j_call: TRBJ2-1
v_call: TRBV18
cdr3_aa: CASSQDLPVNNEQFF
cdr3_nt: TGTGCCAGCTCACAAGACCTCCCCGTCAACAATGAGCAGTTCTTC

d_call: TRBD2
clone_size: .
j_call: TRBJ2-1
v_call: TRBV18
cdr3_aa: CASSLPPSGVAYNEQFF
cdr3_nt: TGTGCCAGCTCACTTCCCCCCAGCGGGGTAGCCTACAATGAGCAGTTCTTC

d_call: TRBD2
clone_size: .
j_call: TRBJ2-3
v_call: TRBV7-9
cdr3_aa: CASSLTTSGLTDTQYF
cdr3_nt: TGTGCCAGCAGCTTAACAACTAGCGGCCTCACAGATACGCAGTATTTT

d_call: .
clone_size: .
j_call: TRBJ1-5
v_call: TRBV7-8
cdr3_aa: CASSLDLSLSNQPQHF
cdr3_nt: TGTGCCAGCAGCTTAGACTTATCCCTTAGCAATCAGCCCCAGCATTTT

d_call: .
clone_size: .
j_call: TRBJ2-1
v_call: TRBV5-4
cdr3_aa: CASSPGTPNDNEQFF
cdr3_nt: TGTGCCAGCAGCCCCGGGACCCCGAACGACAATGAGCAGTTCTTC

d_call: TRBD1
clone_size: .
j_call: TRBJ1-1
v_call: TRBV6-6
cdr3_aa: CASNGQGGTEAFF
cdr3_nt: TGTGCCAGCAACGGACAGGGCGGAACTGAAGCTTTCTTT

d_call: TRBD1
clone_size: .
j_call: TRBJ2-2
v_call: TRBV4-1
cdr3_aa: CASSQFRGQSTGELFF
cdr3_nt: TGCGCCAGCAGCCAATTCAGGGGGCAAAGCACCGGGGAGCTGTTTTTT

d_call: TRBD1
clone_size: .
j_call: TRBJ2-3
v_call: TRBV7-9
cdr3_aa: CASRRQGTDTQYF
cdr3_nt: TGTGCCAGCCGACGACAGGGGACAGATACGCAGTATTTT

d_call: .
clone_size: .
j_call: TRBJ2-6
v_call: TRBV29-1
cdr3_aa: CSVYDRGLAAGANVLTF
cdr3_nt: TGCAGCGTTTACGACAGGGGACTAGCAGCTGGGGCCAACGTCCTGACTTTC

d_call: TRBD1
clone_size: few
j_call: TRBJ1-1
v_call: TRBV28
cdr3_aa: CASTGQGVTEAFF
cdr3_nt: TGTGCCAGCACGGGACAGGGGGTCACTGAAGCTTTCTTT

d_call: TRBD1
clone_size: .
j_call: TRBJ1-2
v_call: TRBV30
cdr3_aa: CAWSMKQGANGYTF
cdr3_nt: TGTGCCTGGAGTATGAAGCAGGGGGCGAATGGCTACACCTTC

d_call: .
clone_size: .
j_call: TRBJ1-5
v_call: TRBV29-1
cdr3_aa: CSVRSDSNQPQHF
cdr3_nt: TGCAGCGTTCGATCGGATAGCAATCAGCCCCAGCATTTT

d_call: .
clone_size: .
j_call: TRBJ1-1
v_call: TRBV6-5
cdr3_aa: CASSIRGAGEAFF
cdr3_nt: TGTGCCAGCAGTATTCGGGGGGCAGGTGAAGCTTTCTTT

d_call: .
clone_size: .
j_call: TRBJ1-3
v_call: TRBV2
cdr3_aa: CASSADSRAGNTIYF
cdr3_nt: TGTGCCAGCAGCGCGGACAGTCGGGCGGGAAACACCATATATTTT

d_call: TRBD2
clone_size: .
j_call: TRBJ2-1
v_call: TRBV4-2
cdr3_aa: CASSQDRRLAGVYEQFF
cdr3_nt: TGTGCCAGCAGCCAAGATAGGCGCCTAGCGGGAGTCTATGAGCAGTTCTTC

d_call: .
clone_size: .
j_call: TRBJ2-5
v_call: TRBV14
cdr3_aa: CASSQGGYQETQYF
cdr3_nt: TGTGCCAGCAGCCAAGGCGGATACCAAGAGACCCAGTACTTC

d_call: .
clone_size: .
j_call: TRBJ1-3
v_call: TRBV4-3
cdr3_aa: CASSQGLLSGNTIYF
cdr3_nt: TGCGCCAGCAGCCAAGGACTTCTCTCTGGAAACACCATATATTTT

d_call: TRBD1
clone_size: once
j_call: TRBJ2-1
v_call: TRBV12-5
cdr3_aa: CASGFRDRENEQFF
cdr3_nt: TGTGCTAGTGGTTTCCGGGACAGGGAGAATGAGCAGTTCTTC

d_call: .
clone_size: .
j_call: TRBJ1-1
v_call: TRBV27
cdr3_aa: CATKKEPNTEAFF
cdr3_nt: TGTGCCACGAAAAAAGAGCCGAACACTGAAGCTTTCTTT

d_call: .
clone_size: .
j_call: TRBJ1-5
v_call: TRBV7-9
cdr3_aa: CASSREGHVNQPQHF
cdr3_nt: TGTGCCAGCAGCCGTGAGGGACACGTAAATCAGCCCCAGCATTTT

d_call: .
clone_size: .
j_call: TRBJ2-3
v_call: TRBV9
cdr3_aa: CASSVGGHGLPDTQYF
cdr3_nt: TGTGCCAGCAGCGTAGGCGGGCACGGCTTGCCAGATACGCAGTATTTT

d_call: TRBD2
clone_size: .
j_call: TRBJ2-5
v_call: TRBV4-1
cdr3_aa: CASSQNTGTRNQETQYF
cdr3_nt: TGCGCCAGCAGCCAAAACACCGGGACTAGGAACCAAGAGACCCAGTACTTC

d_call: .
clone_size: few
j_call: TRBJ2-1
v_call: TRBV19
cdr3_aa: CASSITAYNEQFF
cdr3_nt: TGTGCCAGTAGTATCACGGCCTACAATGAGCAGTTCTTC

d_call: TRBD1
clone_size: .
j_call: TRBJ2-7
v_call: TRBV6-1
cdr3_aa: CASSDPTGGGRNEQYF
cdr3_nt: TGTGCCAGCAGTGATCCGACAGGGGGAGGTAGGAACGAGCAGTACTTC

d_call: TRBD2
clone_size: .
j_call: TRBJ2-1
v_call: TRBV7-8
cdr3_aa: CASSSQRLAGEQFF
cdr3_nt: TGTGCCAGCAGCTCCCAGAGGCTAGCGGGTGAGCAGTTCTTC

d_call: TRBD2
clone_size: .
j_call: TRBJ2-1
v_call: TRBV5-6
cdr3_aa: CASSGTSDSYNEQFF
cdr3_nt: TGTGCCAGCAGCGGAACTAGCGATTCCTACAATGAGCAGTTCTTC

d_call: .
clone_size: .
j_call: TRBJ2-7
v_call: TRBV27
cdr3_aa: CASSLRGTGNHEQYF
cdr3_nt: TGTGCCAGCAGTTTACGGGGAACAGGGAACCACGAGCAGTACTTC